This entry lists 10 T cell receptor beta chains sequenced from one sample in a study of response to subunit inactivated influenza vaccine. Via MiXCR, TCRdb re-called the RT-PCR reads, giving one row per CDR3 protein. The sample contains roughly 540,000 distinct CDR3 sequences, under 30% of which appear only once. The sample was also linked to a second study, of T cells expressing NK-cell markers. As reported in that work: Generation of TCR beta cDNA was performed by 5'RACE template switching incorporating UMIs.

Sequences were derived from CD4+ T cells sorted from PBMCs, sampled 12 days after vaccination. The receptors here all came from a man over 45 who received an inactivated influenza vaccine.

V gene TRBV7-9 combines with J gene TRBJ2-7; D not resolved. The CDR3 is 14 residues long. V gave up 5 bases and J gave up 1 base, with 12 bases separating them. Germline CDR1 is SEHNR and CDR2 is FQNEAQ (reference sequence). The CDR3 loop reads CASSLRRESYEQYF. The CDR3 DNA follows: TGTGCCAGCAGCCTAAGACGAGAATCCTACGAGCAGTACTTC.

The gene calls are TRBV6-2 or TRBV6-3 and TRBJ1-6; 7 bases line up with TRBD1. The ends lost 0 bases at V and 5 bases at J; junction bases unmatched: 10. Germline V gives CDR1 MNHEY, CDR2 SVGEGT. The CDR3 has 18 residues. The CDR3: CASSYSVRDSPNNSPLHF. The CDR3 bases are TGTGCCAGCAGTTACTCGGTCCGGGACAGCCCGAATAATTCACCCCTCCACTTT.

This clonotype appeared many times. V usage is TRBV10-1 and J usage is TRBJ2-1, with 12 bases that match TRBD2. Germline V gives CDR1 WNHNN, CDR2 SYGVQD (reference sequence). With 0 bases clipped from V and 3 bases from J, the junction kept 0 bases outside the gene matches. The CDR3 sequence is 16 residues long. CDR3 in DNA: TGCGCCAGCAGTGAGTCGACTAGCGGGGGCTACAATGAGCAGTTCTTC. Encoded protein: CASSESTSGGYNEQFF.

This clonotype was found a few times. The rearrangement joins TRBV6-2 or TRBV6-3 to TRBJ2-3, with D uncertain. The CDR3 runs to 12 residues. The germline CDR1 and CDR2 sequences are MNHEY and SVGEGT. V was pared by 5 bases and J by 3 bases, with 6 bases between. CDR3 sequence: CASSEHTDTQYF. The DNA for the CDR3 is TGTGCCAGCAGTGAGCATACAGATACGCAGTATTTT.

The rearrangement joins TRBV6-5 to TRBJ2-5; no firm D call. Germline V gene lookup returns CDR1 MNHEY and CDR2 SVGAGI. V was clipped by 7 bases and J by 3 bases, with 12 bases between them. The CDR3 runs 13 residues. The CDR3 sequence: CASKLDVKETQYF. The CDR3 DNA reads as TGTGCCAGCAAATTGGACGTTAAAGAGACCCAGTACTTC.

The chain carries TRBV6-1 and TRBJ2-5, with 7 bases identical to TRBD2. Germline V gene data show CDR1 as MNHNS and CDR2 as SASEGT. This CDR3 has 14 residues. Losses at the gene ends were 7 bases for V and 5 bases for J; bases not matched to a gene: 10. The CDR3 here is CASKTGLPAETQYF. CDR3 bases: TGTGCCAGCAAGACGGGACTACCCGCGGAGACCCAGTACTTC.

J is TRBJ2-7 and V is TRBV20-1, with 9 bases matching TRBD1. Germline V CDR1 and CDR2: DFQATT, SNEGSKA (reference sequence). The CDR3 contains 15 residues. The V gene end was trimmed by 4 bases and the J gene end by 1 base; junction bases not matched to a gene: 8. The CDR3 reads CSAIPGTGKSYEQYF. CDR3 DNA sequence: TGCAGTGCTATACCCGGGACAGGGAAATCCTACGAGCAGTACTTC.

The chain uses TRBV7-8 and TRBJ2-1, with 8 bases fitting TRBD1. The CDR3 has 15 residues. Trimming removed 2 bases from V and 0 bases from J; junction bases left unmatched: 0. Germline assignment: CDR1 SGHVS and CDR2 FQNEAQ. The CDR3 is CASSLTGGSYNEQFF. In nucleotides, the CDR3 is TGTGCCAGCAGCTTAACAGGGGGCTCCTACAATGAGCAGTTCTTC. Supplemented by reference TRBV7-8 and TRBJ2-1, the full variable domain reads GAGVSQSPRYKVAKRGQDVALRCDPISGHVSLFWYQQALGQGPEFLTYFQNEAQLDKSGLPSDRFFAERPEGSVSTLKIQRTQQEDSAVYLCASSLTGGSYNEQFFGPGTRLTVL.

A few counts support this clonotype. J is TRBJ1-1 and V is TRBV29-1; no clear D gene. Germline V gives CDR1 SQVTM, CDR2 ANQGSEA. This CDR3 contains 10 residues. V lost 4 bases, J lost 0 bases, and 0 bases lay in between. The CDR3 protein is CSVVNTEAFF. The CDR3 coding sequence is TGCAGCGTTGTGAACACTGAAGCTTTCTTT.

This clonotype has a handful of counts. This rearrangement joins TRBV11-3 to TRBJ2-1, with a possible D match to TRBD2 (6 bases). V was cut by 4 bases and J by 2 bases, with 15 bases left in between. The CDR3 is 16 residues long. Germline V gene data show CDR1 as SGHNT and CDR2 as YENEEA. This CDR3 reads CASSSRGGSTYNEQFF. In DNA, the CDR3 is TGTGCCAGCAGCTCCCGAGGAGGGTCGACCTACAATGAGCAGTTCTTC. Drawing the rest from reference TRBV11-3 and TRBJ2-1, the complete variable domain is EAGVVQSPRYKIIEKKQPVAFWCNPISGHNTLYWYLQNLGQGPELLIRYENEEAVDDSQLPKDRFSAERLKGVDSTLKIQPAELGDSAVYLCASSSRGGSTYNEQFFGPGTRLTVL.